This section outlines one T cell receptor beta chain sequence together with its context. Its antigen remains unidentified. After removal of 5 bases from V and 8 bases from J, the junction contained 6 bases not matched to a gene. CDR1 is LNHDA, CDR2 SQIVND, per germline (reference sequence). The CDR3 extends over 14 amino acids. This specimen belongs to a study of a mutant IDH1 vaccine in newly diagnosed glioma. Time point denoted: week 47, end of study. Each dose delivered 300 ug of mutant IDH1 20-mer peptide subcutaneously with imiquimod. Profiling relied on immunoSEQ multiplex PCR, and the TCRdb table lists in-frame clones only, not all of them. The sample contains around 65,000 clones, roughly 87% of which appear only once.

Sample: PBMCs, taken from a glioma patient whose treatment included an IDH1 peptide vaccine. The receptor comes from a man aged 30-40 years with glioma. The chain joins TRBV19 to TRBJ1-6; 7 bases map to TRBD1. CDR3 nucleotide sequence: TGTGCCAGTAGTTCGACAGGGAGGCATTCACCCCTCCACTTT. Translating it yields CASSSTGRHSPLHF.